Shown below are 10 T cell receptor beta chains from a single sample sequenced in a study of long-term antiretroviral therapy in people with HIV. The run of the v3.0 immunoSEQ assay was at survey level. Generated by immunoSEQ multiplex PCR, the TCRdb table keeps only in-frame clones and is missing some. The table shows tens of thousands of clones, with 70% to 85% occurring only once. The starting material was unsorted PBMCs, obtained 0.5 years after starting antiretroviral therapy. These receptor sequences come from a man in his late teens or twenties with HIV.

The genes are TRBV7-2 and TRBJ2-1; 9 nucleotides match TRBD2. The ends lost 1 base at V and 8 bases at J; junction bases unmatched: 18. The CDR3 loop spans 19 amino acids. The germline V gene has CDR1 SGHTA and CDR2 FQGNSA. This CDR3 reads CASSLVRGVLGGRAYEQFF. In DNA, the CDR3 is TGTGCCAGCAGCTTAGTTAGGGGAGTTTTGGGCGGGAGGGCCTATGAGCAGTTCTTC.

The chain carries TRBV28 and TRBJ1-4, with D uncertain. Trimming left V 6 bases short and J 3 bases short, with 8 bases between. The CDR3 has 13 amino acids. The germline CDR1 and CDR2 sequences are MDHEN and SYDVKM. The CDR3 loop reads CASRSGSNEKLFF. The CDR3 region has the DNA TGTGCCAGCAGATCCGGTTCTAATGAAAAACTGTTTTTT.

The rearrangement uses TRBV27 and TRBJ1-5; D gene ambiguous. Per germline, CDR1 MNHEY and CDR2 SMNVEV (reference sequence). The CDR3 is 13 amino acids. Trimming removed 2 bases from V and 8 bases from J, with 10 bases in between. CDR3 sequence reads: CASSLMPREPQHF. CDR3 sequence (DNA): TGTGCCAGCAGTTTAATGCCAAGGGAGCCCCAGCATTTT.

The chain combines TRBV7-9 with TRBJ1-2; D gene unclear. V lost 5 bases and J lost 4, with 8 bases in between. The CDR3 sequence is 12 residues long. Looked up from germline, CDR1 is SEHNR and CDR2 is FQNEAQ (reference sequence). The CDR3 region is CASSEQSYGYTF. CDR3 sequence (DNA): TGTGCCAGCAGCGAACAAAGCTATGGCTACACCTTC.

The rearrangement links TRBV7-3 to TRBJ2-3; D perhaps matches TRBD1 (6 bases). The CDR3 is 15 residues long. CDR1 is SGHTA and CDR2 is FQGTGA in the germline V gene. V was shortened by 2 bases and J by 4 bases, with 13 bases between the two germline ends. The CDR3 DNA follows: TGTGCCAGCAGCTTATCTTCGCGGACAGCAGATACGCAGTATTTT. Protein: CASSLSSRTADTQYF.

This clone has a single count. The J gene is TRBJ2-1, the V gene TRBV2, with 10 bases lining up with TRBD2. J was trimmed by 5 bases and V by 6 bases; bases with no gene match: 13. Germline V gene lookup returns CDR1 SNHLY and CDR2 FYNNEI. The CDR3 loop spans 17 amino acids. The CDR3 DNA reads TGTGCCAGCAGACTTGGACTAGCGGATCCCAATCACAATGAGCAGTTCTTC. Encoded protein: CASRLGLADPNHNEQFF.

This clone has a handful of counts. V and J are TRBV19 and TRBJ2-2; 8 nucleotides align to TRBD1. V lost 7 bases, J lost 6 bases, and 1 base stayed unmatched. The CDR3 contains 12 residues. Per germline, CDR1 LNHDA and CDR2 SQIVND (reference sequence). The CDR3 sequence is CASTTGAGELFF. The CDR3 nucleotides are TGTGCCAGTACGACAGGGGCCGGGGAGCTGTTTTTT.

The CDR3 spells CASSWTGDTEAFF. The CDR3 DNA is TGTGCCAGCAGTTGGACAGGGGACACTGAAGCTTTCTTT. The gene calls are TRBV25-1 and TRBJ1-1; 9 bases agree with TRBD1. Germline-derived CDR1 and CDR2 are MGHDK and SYGVNS. V was pared by 5 bases and J by 3 bases, with 1 base of the junction left unmatched. This CDR3 has 13 residues.

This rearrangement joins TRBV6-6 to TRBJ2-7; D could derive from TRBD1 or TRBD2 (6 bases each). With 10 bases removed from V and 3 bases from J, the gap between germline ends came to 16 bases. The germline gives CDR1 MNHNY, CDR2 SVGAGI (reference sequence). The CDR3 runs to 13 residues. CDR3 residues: CATGGGTNYEQYF. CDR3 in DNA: TGTGCCACCGGGGGCGGGACCAACTACGAGCAGTACTTC.

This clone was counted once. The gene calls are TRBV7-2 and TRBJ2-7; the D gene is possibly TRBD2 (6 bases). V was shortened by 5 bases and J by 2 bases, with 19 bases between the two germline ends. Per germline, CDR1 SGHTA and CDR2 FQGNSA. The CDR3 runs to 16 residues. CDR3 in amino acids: CASSPVSSGLTYEQYF. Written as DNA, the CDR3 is TGTGCCAGCAGCCCCGTTTCCAGCGGGCTAACCTACGAGCAGTACTTC.